The source of this T cell receptor (beta chain) is a study of beta chain features in type 1 diabetes. Study results and limitations: People with Type 1 diabetes carried modestly yet significantly shorter TCRB CDR3s in all four CD4+ subsets. Across patients, naive, central memory and Treg TCRB repertoires exhibited apparently greater similarity than was observed across healthy donors.

As concerns this clone: The antigen is undetermined.

Expressed TCRB transcripts got sequenced, as all isolated RNA was reverse transcribed. TCRdb's copy holds only in-frame clones and misses some; the assay was immunoSEQ multiplex PCR. The sample has hundreds of thousands of clones; 9.5% to 12% are singletons. The source material was naive CD4+ T cells from blood. This TCR was recovered from a young woman in good health.

This CDR3 reads CASGGAGRVYEQYF. CDR3 nucleotides: TGTGCCAGCGGAGGAGCGGGTCGGGTGTACGAGCAGTACTTC. The rearrangement uses TRBV28 and TRBJ2-7, with D possibly being TRBD2 (6 bases). The CDR3 runs to 14 residues. The V end was cut by 8 bases, the J end by 4 bases, with 18 bases between. From germline, CDR1 is MDHEN and CDR2 SYDVKM.